The rows below give T cell receptor beta chains drawn from one sample of a study of cytomegalovirus exposure and HLA in healthy donors. The table came from immunoSEQ multiplex PCR; TCRdb's copy has only in-frame clones and leaves some out. The sample has approximately 150,000 clones; around 80% are singletons. Sequenced sample: PBMCs. These receptors originate from a woman aged 50 to 60 in good health and CMV-seropositive. CDR3s include the opening cysteine and the closing phenylalanine or tryptophan. A D gene is named only where the DNA matches it firmly. The size field is filled for only some rows; it gives once, few, many or a size class.

d_gene: TRBD1
abundance: -
len: 13
j_gene: TRBJ2-1
v_gene: TRBV9
CDR3aa: CASSNRDSDEQFF
CDR3nt: TGTGCCAGCAGCAACCGGGACAGTGATGAGCAGTTCTTC

d_gene: TRBD1
abundance: -
len: 14
j_gene: TRBJ2-7
v_gene: TRBV5-1
CDR3aa: CASSLRQGHHEQYF
CDR3nt: TGCGCCAGCAGCTTGAGACAGGGTCACCACGAGCAGTACTTC

d_gene: TRBD2
abundance: few
len: 14
j_gene: TRBJ2-1
v_gene: TRBV29-1
CDR3aa: CSVDGLAGHNEQFF
CDR3nt: TGCAGCGTCGATGGACTAGCGGGGCACAATGAGCAGTTCTTC

d_gene: -
abundance: -
len: 15
j_gene: TRBJ2-3
v_gene: TRBV5-4
CDR3aa: CASSLEGRQGDTQYF
CDR3nt: TGTGCCAGCAGCTTGGAGGGGCGGCAGGGAGATACGCAGTATTTT

d_gene: TRBD1
abundance: few
len: 13
j_gene: TRBJ1-4
v_gene: TRBV7-9
CDR3aa: CASSFQGGEKLFF
CDR3nt: TGTGCCAGCAGCTTCCAGGGGGGTGAAAAACTGTTTTTT

d_gene: -
abundance: -
len: 15
j_gene: TRBJ1-5
v_gene: TRBV6-5
CDR3aa: CASKGGHYSNQPQHF
CDR3nt: TGTGCCAGCAAGGGAGGGCACTATAGCAATCAGCCCCAGCATTTT

d_gene: -
abundance: once
len: 11
j_gene: TRBJ1-4
v_gene: TRBV27
CDR3aa: CADRTNEKLFF
CDR3nt: TGTGCCGACAGGACTAATGAAAAACTGTTTTTT

d_gene: TRBD2
abundance: -
len: 13
j_gene: TRBJ2-5
v_gene: TRBV29-1
CDR3aa: CSVETGGKETQYF
CDR3nt: TGCAGCGTTGAGACCGGGGGGAAAGAGACCCAGTACTTC

d_gene: -
abundance: -
len: 14
j_gene: TRBJ2-1
v_gene: TRBV15
CDR3aa: CATRIHISYNEQFF
CDR3nt: TGTGCCACCAGAATCCACATCTCCTACAATGAGCAGTTCTTC

d_gene: TRBD2
abundance: -
len: 20
j_gene: TRBJ2-3
v_gene: TRBV9
CDR3aa: CASSPLGTSGGVYGTDTQYF
CDR3nt: TGTGCCAGCAGCCCTCTCGGGACTAGCGGGGGCGTTTACGGCACAGATACGCAGTATTTT

d_gene: -
abundance: -
len: 16
j_gene: TRBJ1-2
v_gene: TRBV4-2
CDR3aa: CASSQGEAAASYGYTF
CDR3nt: TGTGCCAGCAGCCAAGGTGAGGCCGCCGCTTCCTATGGCTACACCTTC

d_gene: -
abundance: -
len: 12
j_gene: TRBJ2-7
v_gene: TRBV5-6
CDR3aa: CASSQGVYEQYF
CDR3nt: TGTGCCAGCAGCCAGGGCGTCTACGAGCAGTACTTC

d_gene: -
abundance: -
len: 13
j_gene: TRBJ2-2
v_gene: TRBV7-9
CDR3aa: CASSTHSPGELFF
CDR3nt: TGTGCCAGCAGCACCCATAGTCCCGGGGAGCTGTTTTTT

d_gene: -
abundance: -
len: 15
j_gene: TRBJ1-6
v_gene: TRBV14
CDR3aa: CASSHPRGTNSPLHF
CDR3nt: TGTGCCAGCAGCCACCCGCGGGGGACAAATTCACCCCTCCACTTT

d_gene: TRBD1
abundance: few
len: 14
j_gene: TRBJ2-7
v_gene: TRBV4-2
CDR3aa: CASSQDRGPYEQYF
CDR3nt: TGTGCCAGCAGCCAAGACAGGGGGCCCTACGAGCAGTACTTC

d_gene: TRBD1
abundance: -
len: 14
j_gene: TRBJ2-7
v_gene: TRBV19
CDR3aa: CASSIGQGALEQYF
CDR3nt: TGTGCCAGTAGTATCGGACAGGGCGCGCTCGAGCAGTACTTC

d_gene: -
abundance: -
len: 15
j_gene: TRBJ1-3
v_gene: TRBV7-2
CDR3aa: CASSSVGRSGNTIYF
CDR3nt: TGTGCCAGCAGCTCCGTTGGGAGGAGTGGAAACACCATATATTTT

d_gene: TRBD2
abundance: once
len: 18
j_gene: TRBJ2-3
v_gene: TRBV7-8
CDR3aa: CASSLQLAGGASTDTQYF
CDR3nt: TGTGCCAGCAGCTTACAACTAGCGGGGGGGGCTAGCACAGATACGCAGTATTTT

d_gene: TRBD2
abundance: once
len: 16
j_gene: TRBJ2-7
v_gene: TRBV5-5
CDR3aa: CASSLGPSGGSYEQYF
CDR3nt: TGTGCCAGCAGCTTGGGTCCTAGCGGGGGGTCCTACGAGCAGTACTTC

d_gene: -
abundance: -
len: 16
j_gene: TRBJ2-3
v_gene: TRBV4-1
CDR3aa: CASSLLQGLPTDTQYF
CDR3nt: TGCGCCAGCAGCCTATTACAAGGACTACCCACAGATACGCAGTATTTT

d_gene: -
abundance: -
len: 13
j_gene: TRBJ1-3
v_gene: TRBV5-1
CDR3aa: CASSGLEGNTIYF
CDR3nt: TGCGCCAGCAGCGGTTTAGAAGGAAACACCATATATTTT